This T cell receptor beta chain appears in the sequencing data of a study of blood T cell repertoires in COVID-19. Germline V gene sequence: CDR1 SGHKS, CDR2 YYEKEE (reference sequence). The ends were cut back, 2 bases at V and 5 bases at J, with 10 bases in the middle. The CDR3 totals 13 residues. Sequenced by immunoSEQ multiplex PCR; TCRdb stores in-frame clones only, minus some. Of 35,000 to 50,000 clones listed, roughly 84% are singletons. This clone was seen just once. The chain is built from TRBV5-5 and TRBJ1-1; D is perhaps TRBD1 (5 bases). What was sequenced was peripheral blood. The receptor comes from a woman in her 70s with acute or convalescent COVID-19. The CDR3 DNA is TGTGCCAGCAGCTTAGGCAGGGCTACTGAAGCTTTCTTT. Encoded protein: CASSLGRATEAFF. The full variable domain, its missing parts supplied by reference TRBV5-5 and TRBJ1-1, is DAGVTQSPTHLIKTRGQQVTLRCSPISGHKSVSWYQQVLGQGPQFIFQYYEKEERGRGNFPDRFSARQFPNYSSELNVNALLLGDSALYLCASSLGRATEAFFGQGTRLTVV.